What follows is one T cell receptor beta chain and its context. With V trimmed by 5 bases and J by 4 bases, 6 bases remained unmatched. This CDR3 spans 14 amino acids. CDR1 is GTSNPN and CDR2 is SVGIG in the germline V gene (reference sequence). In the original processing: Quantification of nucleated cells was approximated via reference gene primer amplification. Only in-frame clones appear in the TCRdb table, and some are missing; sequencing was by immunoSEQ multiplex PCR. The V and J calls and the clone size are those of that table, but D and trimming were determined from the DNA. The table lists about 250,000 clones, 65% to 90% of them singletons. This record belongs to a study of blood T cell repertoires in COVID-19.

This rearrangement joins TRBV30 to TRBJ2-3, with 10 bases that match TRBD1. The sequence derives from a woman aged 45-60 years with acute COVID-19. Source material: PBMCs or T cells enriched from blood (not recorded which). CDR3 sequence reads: CAWGTGERADTQYF. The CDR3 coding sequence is TGTGCCTGGGGGACAGGGGAAAGGGCAGATACGCAGTATTTT.